This TCR beta chain was obtained from a study of Graves' ophthalmopathy and Graves' hyperthyroidism. The germline V gene encodes CDR1 DFQATT and CDR2 SNEGSKA (reference sequence). CDR3 length: 14 residues. V shed 3 bases and J 5 bases; nucleotides not matched to a gene: 5. Diagnosis relied on clinical symptoms, serum thyroxine, TRAb, thyroid ultrasound and orbital computed tomography. The sequenced template was RNA, covering the TCR beta CDR3 region. In the first round, RT-PCR was carried out with HTBI primers, and a multiplex PCR formed the second round. TCRdb re-analysed the multiplex PCR reads in MiXCR, keeping a single row per CDR3 protein. In the table there are about 400,000 distinct CDR3 sequences, less than 20% of which are singletons. Many counts were recorded for this clonotype.

V usage is TRBV20-1 and J usage is TRBJ2-7; 12 bases are a match to TRBD1. This sequence was found in a woman aged 18-29 years with stable Graves' hyperthyroidism. Sequenced input: peripheral blood. The CDR3 region is CSASGDRGLNEQYF. The CDR3 nucleotides read TGCAGTGCTAGTGGGGACAGGGGGCTGAACGAGCAGTACTTC.